This is a list of T cell receptor beta chains from one sample in a study of Ad26.COV2.S vaccination and SARS-CoV-2 variants. Generated by immunoSEQ multiplex PCR, the TCRdb table keeps only in-frame clones and is missing some. The sample yields more than 150,000 clones, around 90% seen once. The material was peripheral blood, obtained after recovery from COVID-19. These receptors all come from a human donor who had recovered from COVID-19. Each CDR3 is given with its conserved first and last residue. D genes are given only for firm matches. Only part of the rows carry a size: once, few, many, or a class if the clone is expanded.

J gene	clone size	D gene	V gene	CDR3 DNA	CDR3 protein
TRBJ1-4	-	-	TRBV5-4	TGTGCCAGCAGCTTGGATCGGGGCCTAAAACTGTTTTTT	CASSLDRGLKLFF
TRBJ1-3	-	-	TRBV5-8	TGTGCCAGCAGCTTGGAGGGGAGAGGGGCCATATATTTT	CASSLEGRGAIYF
TRBJ2-5	-	-	TRBV4-2	TGTGCCAGCAGCCAAGTAAATCGGGGTACAGGAGAGACCCAGTACTTC	CASSQVNRGTGETQYF
TRBJ1-2	-	-	TRBV30	TGTGCCTGGAGTGTAGGAGGTCCGCGGGGCTACACCTTC	CAWSVGGPRGYTF
TRBJ2-6	-	-	TRBV24-1	TGTGCCACCAGTCCTGGGGCCAACGTCCTGACTTTC	CATSPGANVLTF
TRBJ2-1	-	TRBD2	TRBV18	TGTGCCAGCTCACCGACTAGCGGGAAGGGTGAGCAGTTCTTC	CASSPTSGKGEQFF
TRBJ1-5	few	TRBD1	TRBV19	TGTGCCAGTAGTTCACAACAGGGGAGAGGTCAGCCCCAGCATTTT	CASSSQQGRGQPQHF
TRBJ2-7	-	-	TRBV6-6	TGTGCCAGCAGTTATCGGGTCCACGAGCAGTACTTC	CASSYRVHEQYF
TRBJ2-1	-	-	TRBV9	TGTGCCAGCAGCGTCAGGGGAGTTGTCTACAATGAGCAGTTCTTC	CASSVRGVVYNEQFF
TRBJ1-1	few	-	TRBV5-1	TGCGCCAGCAGCTTGGGAATGGTTAGGACACCCCCGTTCACTGAAGCTTTCTTT	CASSLGMVRTPPFTEAFF
TRBJ1-1	-	-	TRBV4-1	TGCGCCAGCAGCCAGCGACCCGAGGGGGGCACTGAAGCTTTCTTT	CASSQRPEGGTEAFF
TRBJ2-7	-	-	TRBV28	TGTGCCAGCAGTCTGAGTTCGCTGGAGCAGTACTTC	CASSLSSLEQYF
TRBJ2-3	-	-	TRBV9	TGTGCCAGCAGCGTAGGAGCGGAAGCTTACACAGATACGCAGTATTTT	CASSVGAEAYTDTQYF
TRBJ2-4	-	-	TRBV23-1	TGCGCCAGCAGTCACCCGGGGGCCAGGAAAAACATTCAGTACTTC	CASSHPGARKNIQYF
TRBJ1-4	-	-	TRBV28	TGTGCCAGCAACGAACAGGGTCGTGTTGAAAAACTGTTTTTT	CASNEQGRVEKLFF
TRBJ2-2	-	TRBD2	TRBV6-5	TGTGCCAGCAGGCGGGAGACCGGGGAGCTGTTTTTT	CASRRETGELFF
TRBJ1-6	-	TRBD1	TRBV6-5	TGTGCCAGCGAGGACAGGGATACTTCACCCCTCCACTTT	CASEDRDTSPLHF
TRBJ2-1	-	TRBD1	TRBV6-5	TGTGCCAGCTCCCTCAAAGGACAGGGCTTCTTGGTCTTC	CASSLKGQGFLVF
TRBJ2-4	-	TRBD2	TRBV11-1	TGTGCCAGCAGCTCCCCCGGGGGAGGGATGTACTTC	CASSSPGGGMYF
TRBJ1-2	once	-	TRBV13	TGTGCCAGCAGCTCCGTCCTGGGGTTGCAGTGGTTCGCGGATGGCTACACCTTC	CASSSVLGLQWFADGYTF
TRBJ2-5	-	TRBD2	TRBV19	TGTGCCAGTAGTTTCTCAGGGAGGGCTGCGGAGACCCAGTACTTC	CASSFSGRAAETQYF
TRBJ2-7	-	TRBD1	TRBV18	TGTGCCAGCTCACTCGGGACAGGGAAACTCGACTACGAGCAGTACTTC	CASSLGTGKLDYEQYF
TRBJ2-5	few	-	TRBV6-1	TGTGCCAGCAGTGAAGGGGTCGGGGGTCAGACCCAGTACTTC	CASSEGVGGQTQYF
TRBJ2-2	-	-	TRBV5-6	TGTGCCAGCAGCTTGAGGGGAATGAGCGGGGAGCTGTTTTTT	CASSLRGMSGELFF
TRBJ2-3	-	-	TRBV7-9	TGTGCCAGCAGCTTAGCCTCTGGAACGGCGCAGTATTTT	CASSLASGTAQYF
TRBJ2-2	few	-	TRBV5-1	TGCGCCAGCAGCTTGGCTTACACCGGGGAGCTGTTTTTT	CASSLAYTGELFF